These 31 T cell receptor beta chains were sequenced from one sample in a study of blood T cell repertoires in COVID-19. Assay: immunoSEQ multiplex PCR; the TCRdb copy retains only in-frame clones and omits some. The table records around 200,000 clones, roughly 77% of them present only once. Sequencing used peripheral blood. These receptors were taken from a woman aged 35 to 49 with COVID-19, enrolled during active disease.

This sequence joins TRBV10-2 and TRBJ1-3; 7 positions match TRBD1. The germline V gene has CDR1 WSHSY and CDR2 SAAADI. This CDR3 comprises 13 residues. Trimming cost V 8 bases and J 4 bases; bases outside gene matches: 5. The CDR3 coding sequence is TGCGCCAGCCGCGGGACAGCAGGAAACACCATATATTTT. Amino acid sequence: CASRGTAGNTIYF.

The V call is TRBV15, the J call TRBJ2-7; D call uncertain. This CDR3 is 13 amino acids long. Trimming took off 5 bases at V and 3 bases at J, with 11 bases between the two ends. The germline gives CDR1 LNHNV, CDR2 YYDKDF (reference sequence). DNA of the CDR3: TGTGCCACCAGCGAACCGGGTCACTACGAGCAGTACTTC. Its protein is CATSEPGHYEQYF.

In regard to this clone: The junction does not match germline at one end; this may be a read error. The chain uses TRBV6-6 and TRBJ2-2; a possible D gene is TRBD2 (5 bases). This CDR3 is built from 13 residues. The germline V gene encodes CDR1 MNHNY and CDR2 SVGAGI (reference sequence). The CDR3: CASTAISPGKLFF. CDR3 nucleotides: TGTGCCAGTACAGCTATCAGCCCCGGGAAGCTGTTTTTT.

The CDR3 nucleotides are TGTGCCAGTAGTAACCAAGCGGGACTCTTCAATGAGCAGTTCTTC. This sequence encodes CASSNQAGLFNEQFF. The V call is TRBV19, the J call TRBJ2-1; 7 positions match TRBD2. CDR1 LNHDA and CDR2 SQIVND come from the germline V gene (reference sequence). The CDR3 runs to 15 residues. The V and J ends lost 4 bases and 6 bases, in that order; junction bases with no gene match: 9.

V and J are TRBV15 and TRBJ2-1, with a tentative D call TRBD2 (7 bases). Trimming took 9 bases from V and 4 from J, leaving 13 bases between them. Germline V gives CDR1 LNHNV, CDR2 YYDKDF (reference sequence). The CDR3 sequence is 13 residues long. CDR3 amino acids: CATRGRGYNEQFF. CDR3 bases: TGTGCCACGAGGGGGAGGGGTTACAATGAGCAGTTCTTC.

The chain has TRBV6-6 and TRBJ1-2, with 8 nucleotides matching TRBD1. The CDR3 consists of 12 residues. V lost 11 bases, J lost 4 bases, and 6 bases stayed unmatched. Germline assignment: CDR1 MNHNY and CDR2 SVGAGI (reference sequence). This chain's CDR3 is CAAGGAFYGYTF. CDR3 coding DNA: TGTGCCGCAGGGGGCGCATTCTATGGCTACACCTTC.

The V gene is TRBV5-6, the J gene TRBJ1-3; D not certain. Per the germline V gene, CDR1 is SGHDT and CDR2 is YYEEEE. The V and J ends lost 5 bases and 0 bases respectively, with 6 bases between them. CDR3 length: 13 residues. CDR3 protein: CASRPVSGNTIYF. CDR3 DNA sequence: TGTGCCAGCAGGCCGGTCTCTGGAAACACCATATATTTT.

The genes are TRBV2 and TRBJ2-7, with 7 bases that match TRBD1. The CDR3 runs 13 residues. Looked up from germline, CDR1 is SNHLY and CDR2 is FYNNEI. V lost 6 bases and J lost 3; bases outside the gene matches: 5. CDR3 in DNA: TGTGCCAGCAGCCCGGGACAGAACTACGAGCAGTACTTC. Translating it yields CASSPGQNYEQYF.

V gene TRBV6-1 combines with J gene TRBJ2-1; 10 bases align to TRBD2. The CDR3 is 16 residues long. V dropped 1 base and J dropped 4; count of bases not matched to a gene: 4. The germline CDR1 and CDR2 sequences are MNHNS and SASEGT. Written as DNA, the CDR3 is TGTGCCAGCAGTGAAGTACTAGCGGGGCAGTACAATGAGCAGTTCTTC. Translating gives CASSEVLAGQYNEQFF.

The chain combines TRBV11-3 with TRBJ2-1; D perhaps matches TRBD2 (5 bases). Germline V gene lookup returns CDR1 SGHNT and CDR2 YENEEA. The CDR3 runs 14 residues. The germline V and J ends were trimmed by 4 bases and 0 bases, with 7 bases remaining between them. CDR3 amino acids: CASSSGISYNEQFF. CDR3 sequence (DNA): TGTGCCAGCAGCTCGGGGATCTCCTACAATGAGCAGTTCTTC.

The chain recombines TRBV12-3 or TRBV12-4 with TRBJ1-1, with D perhaps matching TRBD1 (5 bases). The V end was cut by 7 bases, the J end by 7 bases, with 10 bases between. The CDR3 sequence is 11 residues long. The CDR3, as DNA: TGTGCCAGCACCCGGGGGGGTGAAGCTTTCTTT. Protein sequence: CASTRGGEAFF.

This clone was seen only a few times. V and J are TRBV18 and TRBJ1-6; D is undetermined. CDR1 KGHSH and CDR2 LQKENI come from the germline V gene. The CDR3 consists of 15 residues. Trimming cost V 4 bases and J 7 bases, with 14 bases left between them. CDR3 in DNA: TGTGCCAGCTCACGAGAGGGCCAAGGAAATTCACCCCTCCACTTT. It yields the protein CASSREGQGNSPLHF.

This clone has just one count. This sequence joins TRBV5-4 and TRBJ2-1; 8 bases match TRBD2. Trimming at V came to 4 bases and at J to 9 bases, leaving 6 bases not matched to a gene. CDR3 length: 13 residues. Germline assignment: CDR1 SGHNT and CDR2 YYREEE (reference sequence). The CDR3 DNA reads as TGTGCCAGCAGCCCACGGACTAGCAGTGAGCAGTTCTTC. Protein sequence: CASSPRTSSEQFF. The entire variable domain, with the rest obtained from reference TRBV5-4 and TRBJ2-1, is as follows: ETGVTQSPTHLIKTRGQQVTLRCSSQSGHNTVSWYQQALGQGPQFIFQYYREEENGRGNFPPRFSGLQFPNYSSELNVNALELDDSALYLCASSPRTSSEQFFGPGTRLTVL.

This chain uses TRBV15 with TRBJ1-6; 7 positions match TRBD1. The CDR3 runs to 15 residues. Germline CDR1 LNHNV, CDR2 YYDKDF (reference sequence). V shed 5 bases and J 6 bases; nucleotides not matched to a gene: 7. The CDR3, as DNA: TGTGCCACCAGCGGGTTGACAGGGTCTAATTCACCCCTCCACTTT. Amino acids: CATSGLTGSNSPLHF.

This clone has more than one count but fewer than ten. V usage is TRBV6-5 and J usage is TRBJ1-2; TRBD1 is a possible D gene (6 bases). V gave up 6 bases and J gave up 2 bases, with 10 bases separating them. CDR3 length equals 13 residues. Germline V gene lookup returns CDR1 MNHEY and CDR2 SVGAGI. The CDR3 bases are TGTGCCAGCAGGCCGACAGGCAACTATGGCTACACCTTC. Protein: CASRPTGNYGYTF.

The rearrangement links TRBV30 to TRBJ1-5; no clear D gene. The CDR3 contains 13 residues. Germline V CDR1 and CDR2: GTSNPN, SVGIG (reference sequence). Trimming cost V 2 bases and J 3 bases, with 8 bases left between them. The CDR3 DNA is TGTGCCTGGAGTCTATCCCCCAATCAGCCCCAGCATTTT. Translation gives CAWSLSPNQPQHF.

V usage is TRBV12-3 or TRBV12-4 and J usage is TRBJ1-1, with TRBD1 matching over 7 bases. Trimming took 6 bases from V and 3 from J; bases not matched to a gene: 4. This CDR3 is built from 13 residues. The CDR3 DNA follows: TGTGCCAGCAGATCAGACAGGGACACTGAAGCTTTCTTT. Translating it yields CASRSDRDTEAFF.

The genes are TRBV4-1 and TRBJ2-3; possible D gene TRBD2, 6 bases. This CDR3 contains 15 residues. Trimming stripped 6 bases from V and 4 bases from J, with 17 bases between. The germline CDR1 and CDR2 sequences are MGHRA and YSYEKL. The CDR3 nucleotides read TGCGCCAGCAGTTGGAGGGAAAGGGGACCAGATACGCAGTATTTT. It translates to CASSWRERGPDTQYF.

CDR3 sequence: CASRVGAAGELFF. CDR3 DNA sequence: TGTGCCAGCAGAGTGGGGGCGGCCGGGGAGCTGTTTTTT. V gene TRBV2 combines with J gene TRBJ2-2; the D gene is possibly TRBD1 (6 bases). This CDR3 is built from 13 residues. Trimming left V 6 bases short and J 6 bases short, with 11 bases between. The germline V gene encodes CDR1 SNHLY and CDR2 FYNNEI.

CDR3 sequence: CASSQGIQGFPTAFF. In DNA, the CDR3 is TGTGCCAGCAGCCAGGGGATCCAGGGTTTCCCCACGGCTTTCTTT. This chain joins TRBV3-1 (or the pseudogene TRBV3-2) and TRBJ1-1, with D maybe TRBD1 (5 bases). Germline-derived CDR1 and CDR2 are LGHDT and YNNKEL (reference sequence). Trimming stripped 3 bases from V and 11 bases from J, with 22 bases between. This CDR3 has 15 amino acids.

V is TRBV4-2 and J is TRBJ2-2, with 10 bases fitting TRBD2. V dropped 4 bases and J dropped 7; count of bases not matched to a gene: 3. This CDR3 is built from 14 residues. Per germline, CDR1 LGHNA and CDR2 YNFKEQ. DNA for the CDR3: TGTGCCAGCAGCCGGGCTAGCGGGAGCGGGGAGCTGTTTTTT. Residues: CASSRASGSGELFF.

The V gene is TRBV9, the J gene TRBJ2-7; 10 bases align to TRBD1. Germline CDR1 and CDR2: SGDLS and YYNGEE. The CDR3 runs 17 residues. Trimming at V came to 4 bases and at J to 5 bases, leaving 15 bases not matched to a gene. As DNA, the CDR3 is TGTGCCAGCAGCCAAGACCCGGGACAGGGGCCTGGCCACGAGCAGTACTTC. This translates into CASSQDPGQGPGHEQYF.

This clone came up a few times. This rearrangement joins TRBV19 to TRBJ2-7; D ambiguous. Trimming removed 6 bases from V and 5 bases from J, with 11 bases in between. Germline CDR1 reads LNHDA; CDR2 reads SQIVND (reference sequence). The CDR3 spans 12 residues. The chain's CDR3 is CASRGLGDEQYF. The CDR3 region has the DNA TGTGCCAGTAGGGGCTTAGGCGACGAGCAGTACTTC.

The rearrangement links TRBV5-1 to TRBJ2-1, with 14 bases identical to TRBD2. CDR1 is SGHRS and CDR2 is YFSETQ in the germline V gene. The CDR3 is 15 residues long. Trimming at V came to 4 bases and at J to 12 bases, leaving 9 bases not matched to a gene. The CDR3 sequence: CASSLGLAGGVGQFF. The CDR3, as DNA: TGCGCCAGCAGCCTCGGACTAGCGGGAGGTGTAGGGCAGTTCTTC.

The chain couples TRBV2 to TRBJ1-1; TRBD1 aligns across 7 bases. V dropped 4 bases and J dropped 1; count of bases not matched to a gene: 0. The CDR3 spans 13 residues. Germline CDR1 is SNHLY and CDR2 is FYNNEI. CDR3 loop: CASSGQGNTEAFF. The CDR3 DNA sequence: TGTGCCAGCAGTGGACAGGGGAACACTGAAGCTTTCTTT.

This rearrangement joins TRBV7-9 to TRBJ1-2, with a weak D call TRBD1 (5 bases). The CDR3 length is 12 residues. The germline gives CDR1 SEHNR, CDR2 FQNEAQ (reference sequence). Trimming removed 2 bases from V and 8 bases from J, with 9 bases in between. CDR3 in amino acids: CASSLPQGGYTF. As DNA, the CDR3 is TGTGCCAGCAGCTTACCCCAGGGCGGCTACACCTTC.

The V and J genes are TRBV4-2 and TRBJ2-7; D perhaps matches TRBD2 (6 bases). In germline, CDR1 is LGHNA, CDR2 YNFKEQ. The V end lost 0 bases, the J end lost 4 bases, and 13 bases lay between the germline ends. This CDR3 spans 15 amino acids. The CDR3 sequence: CASSQDSGVAYEQYF. CDR3 nucleotide sequence: TGTGCCAGCAGCCAAGATTCGGGGGTAGCGTACGAGCAGTACTTC.

The chain recombines TRBV6-5 with TRBJ1-1, with 9 bases fitting TRBD1. This CDR3 spans 12 amino acids. Per the germline V gene, CDR1 is MNHEY and CDR2 is SVGAGI. With V trimmed by 9 bases and J by 5 bases, 4 bases remained unmatched. The CDR3: CARNRGRTEAFF. The DNA for the CDR3 is TGTGCCAGAAACAGGGGGCGAACTGAAGCTTTCTTT.

This rearrangement joins TRBV10-3 to TRBJ2-7; D gene uncertain. CDR1 and CDR2 from the germline V gene are ENHRY and SYGVKD. Trimming took off 6 bases at V and 0 bases at J, with 6 bases between the two ends. This CDR3 has 12 amino acids. The CDR3 loop is CAIRAGSYEQYF. CDR3 nucleotide sequence: TGTGCCATCAGAGCAGGCTCCTACGAGCAGTACTTC.

This chain connects TRBV12-3 or TRBV12-4 to TRBJ2-5, with D possibly matching TRBD2 (5 bases). The ends were cut back, 6 bases at V and 6 bases at J, with 14 bases in the middle. This CDR3 has 13 residues. The CDR3 spells CASSSGVHQTQYF. DNA of the CDR3: TGTGCCAGCAGCTCCGGGGTCCATCAGACCCAGTACTTC.

This sequence joins TRBV5-1 and TRBJ1-3; D gene unclear. The length of the CDR3 is 14 residues. V was shortened by 1 base and J by 4 bases, with 9 bases between the two germline ends. Germline V gives CDR1 SGHRS, CDR2 YFSETQ. The CDR3 reads CASSLLASGNTIYF. In DNA, the CDR3 is TGCGCCAGCAGCTTGCTGGCATCCGGAAACACCATATATTTT.